Shown below are 21 T cell receptor beta chains from a single sample sequenced in a study of CD8 T cells in ankylosing spondylitis (TCRdb year 2017). The antigens these receptors bind are not known. On the study overall, not on this receptor specifically: Blood from ankylosing spondylitis patients appeared to be characterized by a TCR beta motif made up of about 8 highly homologous amino acid variants.

Library creation used 5' RACE. The instrument was an Illumina HiSeq 2500. TCRdb handled the public reads itself, with Q25 trimming in fastp and clone calling in MiXCR, and kept productive beta chains. Every entry covers one CDR3 protein and lists the most common genes and DNA from its rows. The sample records 75,000 to 95,000 distinct CDR3 sequences, approximately 9.6% of which are singletons. Clones ranked in the top ten supply 30% to 35% of the sample. The sample comprised blood, either unsorted or a sorted T cell fraction (not recorded which). Receptors originate from a male donor with ankylosing spondylitis.

This clonotype was seen ten or more times. The rearrangement joins TRBV5-1 to TRBJ2-1, with a weak D call TRBD1 (5 bases). Germline CDR1 SGHRS, CDR2 YFSETQ. Trimming cost V 2 bases and J 7 bases, with 13 bases left between them. The CDR3 length is 14 residues. The CDR3 DNA follows: TGCGCCAGCAGCTTCGGTCAGGGCAGGAATGAGCAGTTCTTC. Residues: CASSFGQGRNEQFF.

This clonotype was counted only a few times. The V call is TRBV5-5, the J call TRBJ2-1, with 10 nucleotides matching TRBD2. The germline gives CDR1 SGHKS, CDR2 YYEKEE (reference sequence). V lost 4 bases and J lost 9; bases outside the gene matches: 7. The CDR3 extends over 14 amino acids. CDR3 protein: CASSDTSGIGEQFF. CDR3 nucleotide sequence: TGTGCCAGCAGCGATACTAGCGGGATAGGTGAGCAGTTCTTC.

The rearrangement uses TRBV6-5 and TRBJ2-1, with no clear D. This CDR3 contains 14 residues. Per the germline V gene, CDR1 is MNHEY and CDR2 is SVGAGI. The V end was cut by 0 bases, the J end by 7 bases, with 10 bases between. The CDR3 loop reads CASSYSSNRNEQFF. The CDR3 DNA reads TGTGCCAGCAGTTACTCTAGTAATAGAAATGAGCAGTTCTTC.

This clonotype was seen repeatedly, ten times or more. The CDR3 reads CASSLFGVMNTEAFF. The CDR3 DNA reads TGCGCCAGCAGCTTATTCGGGGTAATGAACACTGAAGCTTTCTTT. The V call is TRBV5-1, the J call TRBJ1-1, with D uncertain. CDR1 and CDR2 from the germline V gene are SGHRS and YFSETQ. V gave up 2 bases and J gave up 0 bases, with 11 bases separating them. The CDR3 has 15 residues.

The table lists this clonotype with a few counts. This rearrangement joins TRBV7-9 to TRBJ1-1; possibly TRBD1 for D (5 bases). In germline, CDR1 is SEHNR, CDR2 FQNEAQ (reference sequence). CDR3 length: 12 residues. V was shortened by 4 bases and J by 4 bases, with 7 bases between the two germline ends. Written as DNA, the CDR3 is TGTGCCAGCAGCTCCGGGACCACTGAAGCTTTCTTT. It translates to CASSSGTTEAFF.

The chain uses TRBV19 and TRBJ2-1; the match to TRBD2 covers 10 bases. Trimming took 3 bases from V and 7 from J; bases not matched to a gene: 12. The CDR3 loop spans 17 amino acids. Germline values: CDR1 LNHDA, CDR2 SQIVND (reference sequence). CDR3 region: CASSIGTSGALGNEQFF. As DNA, the CDR3 is TGTGCCAGTAGTATTGGTACTAGCGGGGCTTTGGGGAATGAGCAGTTCTTC. The whole variable domain, filled in from reference TRBV19 and TRBJ2-1, reads DGGITQSPKYLFRKEGQNVTLSCEQNLNHDAMYWYRQDPGQGLRLIYYSQIVNDFQKGDIAEGYSVSREKKESFPLTVTSAQKNPTAFYLCASSIGTSGALGNEQFFGPGTRLTVL.

Many counts were recorded for this clonotype. The J gene is TRBJ1-1, the V gene TRBV30, with D hard to call. Germline lookup yields CDR1 GTSNPN and CDR2 SVGIG (reference sequence). CDR3 length: 13 amino acids. V was trimmed by 1 base and J by 0 bases, leaving 6 bases between them. DNA of the CDR3: TGTGCCTGGAGTGCCGTTTTGAACACTGAAGCTTTCTTT. Translation: CAWSAVLNTEAFF.

At least ten counts were recorded for this clonotype. The rearrangement uses TRBV7-9 and TRBJ2-5; the match to TRBD1 covers 7 bases. CDR1 is SEHNR, CDR2 FQNEAQ, per germline (reference sequence). The CDR3 covers 14 residues. Trimming took 1 base from V and 2 from J; bases not matched to a gene: 1. The CDR3, as DNA: TGTGCCAGCAGCTTAGGGGGACAGCAAGAGACCCAGTACTTC. This sequence encodes CASSLGGQQETQYF.

The chain is built from TRBV2 and TRBJ2-3; 9 nucleotides line up with TRBD2. Germline CDR1 is SNHLY and CDR2 is FYNNEI. This CDR3 comprises 16 residues. V lost 5 bases to trimming and J lost 0 bases; unmatched junction nucleotides: 6. CDR3 bases: TGTGCCAGCAGTACCTCCCTAGCGGGGAGCACAGATACGCAGTATTTT. Translating it yields CASSTSLAGSTDTQYF.

This clonotype was counted ten times or more. This chain connects TRBV5-1 to TRBJ2-5; D might be TRBD2 (6 bases). Germline values: CDR1 SGHRS, CDR2 YFSETQ. The CDR3 spans 16 residues. The V gene lost 3 bases and the J gene lost 2 bases, with 17 bases spanning the gap. In DNA form, the CDR3 reads TGCGCCAGCAGCTGGGACTTCTCCCCAGGGCAAGAGACCCAGTACTTC. This encodes CASSWDFSPGQETQYF.

The CDR3 DNA sequence: TGTGCCAGCAGTGAAGAGGATAGCCCTAGCTCCTACGAGCAGTACTTC. Translating gives CASSEEDSPSSYEQYF. The chain links TRBV6-1 to TRBJ2-7; D ambiguous. Deletions cut 1 base from V and 0 bases from J, with 13 bases between. This CDR3 is 16 amino acids long. Germline V gene data show CDR1 as MNHNS and CDR2 as SASEGT.

A few counts support this clonotype. The J gene is TRBJ2-1, the V gene TRBV27, with 11 bases fitting TRBD2. CDR1 is MNHEY, CDR2 SMNVEV, per germline (reference sequence). This CDR3 has 15 amino acids. Trimming took 5 bases from V and 9 from J; bases not matched to a gene: 9. CDR3: CASSAGTSGGGEQFF. DNA of the CDR3: TGTGCCAGCAGTGCTGGGACTAGCGGAGGGGGTGAGCAGTTCTTC.

At least ten counts were recorded for this clonotype. The J gene is TRBJ2-5, the V gene TRBV27; 8 bases are a match to TRBD2. Germline loops: CDR1 MNHEY, CDR2 SMNVEV (reference sequence). The CDR3 has 16 amino acids. Losses at the gene ends were 4 bases for V and 5 bases for J; bases not matched to a gene: 12. CDR3 bases: TGTGCCAGCAGTTATGGTACGGGAGGGCCCAGGGAGACCCAGTACTTC. Protein product: CASSYGTGGPRETQYF.

This clonotype was detected only a few times. This chain links TRBV24-1 with TRBJ2-3; 9 bases match TRBD1. The V and J ends lost 0 bases and 2 bases, in that order; junction bases with no gene match: 5. The length of the CDR3 is 17 residues. Per the germline V gene, CDR1 is KGHDR and CDR2 is SFDVKD. The CDR3 region is CATSDLYRGPDTDTQYF. The CDR3 nucleotides are TGTGCCACCAGTGATTTGTACAGGGGGCCGGACACAGATACGCAGTATTTT.

This clonotype has at least ten counts. The V gene is TRBV6-2 or TRBV6-3, the J gene TRBJ2-1; the match to TRBD1 covers 9 bases. Germline V gene data show CDR1 as MNHEY and CDR2 as SVGEGT. Germline trimming cut 1 base from V and 7 bases from J; bases unmatched to any gene: 8. CDR3 length: 16 residues. The CDR3 bases are TGTGCCAGCAGTTACTGGACAGGGGCGGACTTTAATGAGCAGTTCTTC. Protein: CASSYWTGADFNEQFF.

This clonotype ranks as medium-sized (0.01 to 0.1%). This chain links TRBV7-9 with TRBJ2-1, with 7 nucleotides matching TRBD1. The V and J ends lost 7 bases and 5 bases, in that order; junction bases with no gene match: 11. Germline assignment: CDR1 SEHNR and CDR2 FQNEAQ (reference sequence). The CDR3 has 15 residues. CDR3 sequence reads: CASTLTGVDDNEQFF. The DNA for the CDR3 is TGTGCCAGCACGCTAACAGGGGTTGACGACAATGAGCAGTTCTTC.

A word on this clonotype: Being one base from a much bigger clone, this may be a read error. The chain employs TRBV4-2 and TRBJ2-1; 9 bases fit TRBD1. This CDR3 has 16 amino acids. The germline V gene has CDR1 LGHNA and CDR2 YNFKEQ. This CDR3 reads CASSQDGQGSYNEQLF. As DNA, the CDR3 is TGTGCCAGCAGCCAAGATGGACAGGGGAGTTACAATGAGCAGCTCTTC.

The genes are TRBV30 and TRBJ1-3; 10 positions match TRBD1. CDR3 length: 14 residues. The ends lost 7 bases at V and 4 bases at J; junction bases unmatched: 7. Germline-derived CDR1 and CDR2 are GTSNPN and SVGIG (reference sequence). This CDR3 is CASMGTGDGNTIYF. The CDR3 DNA reads TGTGCCTCGATGGGGACAGGGGACGGAAACACCATATATTTT.

This clonotype was seen many times. CDR3 protein: CASSLEEREAYEQYF. As DNA, the CDR3 is TGTGCCAGCAGTTTGGAGGAGCGGGAGGCCTACGAGCAGTACTTC. The chain combines TRBV12-3 or TRBV12-4 with TRBJ2-7, with 9 bases fitting TRBD2. Trimming removed 3 bases from V and 2 bases from J; junction bases left unmatched: 5. The CDR3 runs to 15 residues.

This clonotype was found many times. This rearrangement joins TRBV4-1 to TRBJ2-1, with 9 bases that match TRBD2. The CDR3 is 16 residues long. V gave up 5 bases and J gave up 10 bases; unmatched junction bases: 15. CDR1 and CDR2 from the germline V gene are MGHRA and YSYEKL. CDR3 DNA sequence: TGCGCCAGCAGCGCCTTAGCGGGAGCATCTCTAAGGGAGCAGTTCTTC. Its protein is CASSALAGASLREQFF.

This clonotype was seen more than once but under ten times. This rearrangement joins TRBV6-5 to TRBJ2-1, with no clear D. The CDR3 is 11 residues long. Trimming removed 10 bases at V and 3 bases at J, with 7 bases between. The germline V gene encodes CDR1 MNHEY and CDR2 SVGAGI. The CDR3 loop is CATQGYNEQFF. CDR3 coding DNA: TGTGCCACCCAAGGCTACAATGAGCAGTTCTTC.